The present T cell receptor (beta chain) was sequenced within a study of blood T cell repertoires in COVID-19. Study context: Samples representing acute and convalescent COVID-19 were sourced from the United States, Italy and Spain. PBMCs, B-cell-depleted T cells, or T cells were the source of the cDNA or gDNA that made up the material.

Germline lookup yields CDR1 GTSNPN and CDR2 SVGIG (reference sequence). The V segment lost 2 bases and the J segment 0 bases; nucleotides outside the gene matches: 10. The CDR3 has 17 amino acids. Authors' data handling: It was from reference gene primer amplification that nucleated cell counts were estimated. Profiling relied on immunoSEQ multiplex PCR, and the TCRdb table lists in-frame clones only, not all of them. From that table come the V and J calls and clone size; the DNA was used to work out D and trimming. The repertoire holds roughly 200,000 clones, with about 90% as singletons. The chain links TRBV30 to TRBJ1-2, with 9 positions matching TRBD1. The sample was peripheral blood. The sequence was obtained from a young woman who had recovered from COVID-19. The CDR3 DNA is TGTGCCTGGAGTCGTACAGAGGGGACAGGGACTAACTATGGCTACACCTTC. Amino acid sequence: CAWSRTEGTGTNYGYTF.